This passage covers 28 T cell receptor beta chains from one sample sequenced in a study of Graves' ophthalmopathy and Graves' hyperthyroidism. RNA served as the template for amplifying TCR beta CDR3 regions. HTBI primers were used in a first-round RT-PCR, which preceded a second-round multiplex PCR. TCRdb reanalysed the multiplex PCR reads using MiXCR and keeps one entry per CDR3 protein. The data show over 650,000 distinct CDR3 sequences, under 50% seen once. The specimen was peripheral blood. The receptors were sampled from an adult man with Graves' ophthalmopathy.

This chain links TRBV7-6 with TRBJ1-4; perhaps TRBD1 as D (5 bases). Trimming shortened V by 5 bases and J by 7 bases, and 17 bases separated the two germline ends. CDR3 length: 15 amino acids. Per germline, CDR1 SGHVS and CDR2 FNYEAQ. The CDR3 reads CASSMGPGMSEKLFF. CDR3 nucleotide sequence: TGTGCCAGCAGCATGGGACCGGGGATGTCTGAAAAACTGTTTTTT. The full variable domain, its missing parts supplied by reference TRBV7-6 and TRBJ1-4, is GAGVSQSPRYKVTKRGQDVALRCDPISGHVSLYWYRQALGQGPEFLTYFNYEAQQDKSGLPNDRFSAERPEGSISTLTIQRTEQRDSAMYRCASSMGPGMSEKLFFGSGTQLSVL.

This clonotype was seen just once. The chain couples TRBV29-1 to TRBJ2-7, with 8 nucleotides matching TRBD1. The J segment lost 0 bases and the V segment lost 8 bases, leaving 6 bases of the junction unmatched. Looked up from germline, CDR1 is SQVTM and CDR2 is ANQGSEA. The CDR3 runs to 13 residues. This chain's CDR3 is CSHTGGSSYEQYF. The CDR3, as DNA: TGCAGCCACACAGGGGGGAGCTCCTACGAGCAGTACTTC.

Regarding this clonotype: A much larger clone lies a single base off, so this may be a read error. V and J are TRBV10-3 and TRBJ1-4; no firm D call. V dropped 10 bases and J dropped 4 bases, with 22 bases sitting between them. The CDR3 covers 16 residues. The germline gives CDR1 ENHRY, CDR2 SYGVKD. The CDR3 DNA reads TGTGCCAGCAGCGTCCGACGGGGAGCCATTAATGAAAAACTGTTTTTT. It translates to CASSVRRGAINEKLFF.

The chain couples TRBV9 to TRBJ2-7, with 9 bases lining up with TRBD1. Germline-derived CDR1 and CDR2 are SGDLS and YYNGEE. V was pared by 7 bases and J by 11 bases, with 13 bases of the junction left unmatched. CDR3 length: 13 residues. The CDR3 here is CASSPRTGVGEYF. Here the CDR3 DNA reads TGTGCCAGCTCACCGCGGACAGGGGTGGGCGAGTACTTC.

This clonotype was observed at least ten times. The rearrangement joins TRBV2 to TRBJ1-5; possible D gene TRBD1, 5 bases. The V and J ends lost 6 bases and 3 bases respectively, with 15 bases between them. This CDR3 region has 15 residues. Germline CDR1 reads SNHLY; CDR2 reads FYNNEI. CDR3 loop: CASSGGAGDNQPQHF. CDR3 nucleotides: TGTGCCAGCAGCGGCGGGGCAGGAGACAATCAGCCCCAGCATTTT.

For the CDR3, the DNA is TGTGCCAGCAGCCCCGCACAGGGGGCTGGGCGATATGGCTACACCTTC. Amino acids: CASSPAQGAGRYGYTF. The rearrangement links TRBV6-6 to TRBJ1-2; 9 bases line up with TRBD1. Germline V gene lookup returns CDR1 MNHNY and CDR2 SVGAGI (reference sequence). Germline trimming cut 6 bases from V and 5 bases from J; bases unmatched to any gene: 13. The CDR3 runs 16 residues.

There are many counts of this clonotype. This chain uses TRBV7-9 with TRBJ2-7; 7 nucleotides line up with TRBD1. Germline values: CDR1 SEHNR, CDR2 FQNEAQ (reference sequence). The CDR3 contains 13 residues. V lost 5 bases and J lost 2; bases outside the gene matches: 3. The CDR3, as DNA: TGTGCCAGCAGCCTCGGGACAGCCTACGAGCAGTACTTC. Translation: CASSLGTAYEQYF.

This clonotype appeared many times. V and J are TRBV12-3 or TRBV12-4 and TRBJ1-6; D not resolved. V was cut by 5 bases and J by 11 bases, with 13 bases left in between. This CDR3 has 13 amino acids. The DNA for the CDR3 is TGTGCCAGCAGTAAAAAGACCAGTGCACCCCTCCACTTT. Translating it yields CASSKKTSAPLHF.

The V call is TRBV29-1, the J call TRBJ1-2; 8 bases match TRBD1. The junction had 7 bases not matched to a gene; V was cut back by 8 bases and J by 5 bases. CDR1 and CDR2 (germline): SQVTM, ANQGSEA. The length of the CDR3 is 12 residues. The DNA for the CDR3 is TGCAGCAGTTACGGACAGGGTTATGGCTACACCTTC. This codes for CSSYGQGYGYTF.

This clonotype has a count of ten or more. The gene calls are TRBV6-6 and TRBJ1-1; the D gene is possibly TRBD1 (5 bases). Trimming removed 6 bases at V and 3 bases at J, with 11 bases between. Germline loops: CDR1 MNHNY, CDR2 SVGAGI (reference sequence). This CDR3 comprises 13 residues. CDR3 region: CASSGTPDTEAFF. The CDR3 DNA is TGTGCCAGCAGCGGGACTCCTGACACTGAAGCTTTCTTT.

This clonotype was seen a few times. The junction shows a germline mismatch at one end, possibly a read error. The gene calls are TRBV10-3 and TRBJ2-2, with TRBD2 identical over 10 bases. The CDR3 consists of 17 residues. Germline V CDR1 and CDR2: ENHRY, SYGVKD. The CDR3 DNA follows: TGTGCCAGCAGTGAAAGGAGACTAGCGGGTAACACCGGGGAGCTGTTTTTT. Protein: CASSERRLAGNTGELFF.

The J gene is TRBJ2-7, the V gene TRBV2; no clear D gene. The germline V gene encodes CDR1 SNHLY and CDR2 FYNNEI. The CDR3 runs to 16 residues. Trimming pared 4 bases from V and 0 bases from J, leaving 16 bases between. CDR3 coding DNA: TGTGCCAGCAGTGCTAGTTTGCGCGGACCCTCCTACGAGCAGTACTTC. Translated: CASSASLRGPSYEQYF.

The chain has TRBV29-1 and TRBJ1-5, with TRBD1 identical over 9 bases. The V gene's germline CDR1 is SQVTM and CDR2 ANQGSEA. The CDR3 totals 14 residues. The junction had 5 bases not matched to a gene; V was cut back by 2 bases and J by 6 bases. The CDR3: CSVEWTGEGQPQHF. CDR3 DNA: TGCAGCGTTGAATGGACAGGGGAGGGTCAGCCCCAGCATTTT.

This sequence joins TRBV3-1 and TRBJ2-7; D is uncertain. Looked up from germline, CDR1 is LGHDT and CDR2 is YNNKEL (reference sequence). This CDR3 spans 14 amino acids. V lost 0 bases, J lost 2 bases, and 8 bases lay in between. CDR3 sequence (DNA): TGTGCCAGCAGCCAAGATACAAAAACCTACGAGCAGTACTTC. This gives the protein CASSQDTKTYEQYF.

This clonotype has a count of ten or more. V is TRBV5-4 and J is TRBJ2-7; D gene ambiguous. CDR1 is SGHNT, CDR2 YYREEE, per germline (reference sequence). The CDR3 has 15 residues. Trimming stripped 5 bases from V and 3 bases from J, with 18 bases between. The CDR3 DNA reads TGTGCCAGCAGTTTCGAGCCTCCCGTATTCTACGAGCAGTACTTC. Residues: CASSFEPPVFYEQYF.

Concerning this clonotype: A read error is possible here, since a much larger clone lies one base away. V gene TRBV9 combines with J gene TRBJ1-3; D perhaps matches TRBD1 (6 bases). The CDR3 spans 15 residues. Per the germline V gene, CDR1 is SGDLS and CDR2 is YYNGEE. CDR3 DNA sequence: TGTGCCAGCAGTTTCGGACAGCCCTCTGGAAACACCATACATTTT. This sequence encodes CASSFGQPSGNTIHF. Supplemented by reference TRBV9 and TRBJ1-3, the full variable domain reads DSGVTQTPKHLITATGQRVTLRCSPRSGDLSVYWYQQSLDQGLQFLIQYYNGEERAKGNILERFSAQQFPDLHSELNLSSLELGDSALYFCASSFGQPSGNTIHFGEGSWLTVV.

This clonotype was seen repeatedly, ten times or more. The DNA for the CDR3 is TGTGCCAGCAGCAGCGAGGGCTCCTACGAGCAGTACTTC. It yields the protein CASSSEGSYEQYF. This chain connects TRBV12-3 or TRBV12-4 to TRBJ2-7; D is perhaps TRBD2 (5 bases). This CDR3 contains 13 residues. Trimming left V 6 bases short and J 0 bases short, with 9 bases between.

This clonotype came up many times. The chain joins TRBV10-3 to TRBJ1-2; tentatively, D is TRBD1 (5 bases). The V end lost 10 bases, the J end lost 8 bases, and 17 bases lay between the germline ends. Germline V gives CDR1 ENHRY, CDR2 SYGVKD. The CDR3 length is 12 residues. This chain's CDR3 is CASKGQERGYTF. As DNA, the CDR3 is TGTGCCAGCAAGGGGCAGGAAAGAGGCTACACCTTC.

The genes are TRBV29-1 and TRBJ1-4; unclear D gene. V lost 6 bases and J lost 13, with 9 bases in between. CDR3 size: 9 residues. Germline V gene data show CDR1 as SQVTM and CDR2 as ANQGSEA. The CDR3 loop reads CSVSAGLFF. The CDR3 DNA reads as TGCAGCGTCTCAGCGGGACTGTTTTTT.

At least ten counts were recorded for this clonotype. Here the CDR3 DNA reads TGCGCCAGCAGCTTGAGGGCAGTAGAAGAGACCCAGTACTTC. Its translation: CASSLRAVEETQYF. The chain is built from TRBV5-1 and TRBJ2-5, with D hard to call. This CDR3 has 14 residues. V was cut by 1 base and J by 3 bases, with 10 bases left in between. Germline values: CDR1 SGHRS, CDR2 YFSETQ.

The V and J genes are TRBV19 and TRBJ1-1; D is unresolved. Germline V CDR1 and CDR2: LNHDA, SQIVND (reference sequence). Deletions cut 3 bases from V and 0 bases from J, with 5 bases between. This CDR3 is 13 amino acids long. CDR3 residues: CASSINMNTEAFF. In nucleotides, the CDR3 is TGTGCCAGTAGTATTAACATGAACACTGAAGCTTTCTTT.

This clonotype was observed many times. The V call is TRBV2, the J call TRBJ1-3, with D perhaps matching TRBD1 (5 bases). V was clipped by 6 bases and J by 2 bases, with 14 bases between them. The CDR3 loop spans 15 amino acids. Germline loops: CDR1 SNHLY, CDR2 FYNNEI. The CDR3 nucleotides read TGTGCCAGCAGAATCGGCGCGGGGGCTGGAAACACCATATATTTT. Translating gives CASRIGAGAGNTIYF.

As regards this clonotype: One junction end does not reproduce the germline sequence, and a read error may be involved. The rearrangement uses TRBV6-6 and TRBJ1-1, with D possibly TRBD1 on 5 matching bases. Germline assignment: CDR1 MNHNY and CDR2 SVGAGI (reference sequence). This CDR3 region has 12 residues. CDR3 region: CASSYLGVEALF. DNA for the CDR3: TGTGCCAGCAGTTACTTGGGGGTGGAGGCTTTGTTT.

This clonotype was recorded many times. The J gene is TRBJ1-5, the V gene TRBV4-1; TRBD1 matches at 7 bases. There are 14 residues in the CDR3. CDR1 MGHRA and CDR2 YSYEKL come from the germline V gene. V was pared by 4 bases and J by 11 bases, with 11 bases of the junction left unmatched. The CDR3 sequence: CASSRPGQSSAQHF. In DNA, the CDR3 is TGCGCCAGCAGCCGACCGGGACAGTCCTCGGCCCAGCATTTT.

This clonotype appeared many times. The genes are TRBV4-3 and TRBJ2-7; D unresolved. Looked up from germline, CDR1 is LGHNA and CDR2 is YSLEER. CDR3 length: 14 amino acids. The ends were cut back, 0 bases at V and 3 bases at J, with 9 bases in the middle. The CDR3 loop reads CASSQDLGNYEQYF. CDR3 nucleotide sequence: TGCGCCAGCAGCCAAGATCTGGGGAACTACGAGCAGTACTTC.

This clonotype was recorded many times. V and J are TRBV15 and TRBJ1-2; TRBD1 agrees at 7 bases. V was pared by 4 bases and J by 6 bases, with 11 bases of the junction left unmatched. The CDR3 covers 15 residues. Per the germline V gene, CDR1 is LNHNV and CDR2 is YYDKDF (reference sequence). The CDR3 protein is CATSIQGRGPHGYTF. Written as DNA, the CDR3 is TGTGCCACCAGCATCCAGGGAAGGGGGCCCCATGGCTACACCTTC.

Remarks on this clonotype: One junction end disagrees with the germline gene, perhaps due to a read error. The chain recombines TRBV7-3 with TRBJ1-1, with D unclear. Germline values: CDR1 SGHTA, CDR2 FQGTGA. The CDR3 loop spans 14 amino acids. CDR3 amino acids: CASSQKSLLAEAFF. Written as DNA, the CDR3 is TGCGCCAGCAGCCAAAAGTCCCTGCTTGCTGAAGCTTTCTTT. Variable domain in full (rest from reference TRBV7-3 and TRBJ1-1): GAGVSQTPSNKVTEKGKYVELRCDPISGHTALYWYRQSLGQGPEFLIYFQGTGAADDSGLPNDRFFAVRPEGSVSTLKIQRTERGDSAVYLCASSQKSLLAEAFFGQGTRLTVV.

This sequence joins TRBV28 and TRBJ1-2; D may be TRBD1 (5 bases). The V gene's germline CDR1 is MDHEN and CDR2 SYDVKM. V lost 4 bases to trimming and J lost 9 bases, with 15 bases between them. CDR3 length equals 13 residues. In nucleotides, the CDR3 is TGTGCCAGCAGTTCCTCAGGGACCTTAAGCTACACCTTC. It yields the protein CASSSSGTLSYTF.